These 17 T cell receptor beta chains originate from one sample sequenced in a study of cytomegalovirus exposure and HLA in healthy donors. The method was immunoSEQ multiplex PCR; TCRdb's version includes in-frame clones alone and lacks a portion of them. Among over 120,000 clones listed, about 90% were seen once. The sequenced sample consisted of PBMCs. These receptors were taken from a woman younger than 45 in good health and CMV-seropositive.

The chain joins TRBV6-5 to TRBJ2-7; D uncertain. Germline CDR1 is MNHEY and CDR2 is SVGAGI. The CDR3 is 13 residues long. V lost 5 bases and J lost 1, with 9 bases in between. This CDR3 reads CASSRSGSYEQYF. The CDR3 region has the DNA TGTGCCAGCAGTCGCTCCGGGTCCTACGAGCAGTACTTC.

V usage is TRBV5-6 and J usage is TRBJ1-6, with D perhaps matching TRBD1 (6 bases). CDR1 and CDR2 from the germline V gene are SGHDT and YYEEEE. V was shortened by 3 bases and J by 8 bases, with 18 bases between the two germline ends. The CDR3 loop spans 16 amino acids. The CDR3: CASSSSGVRRDSPLHF. DNA for the CDR3: TGTGCCAGCAGCTCTTCAGGGGTCCGAAGGGATTCACCCCTCCACTTT. Variable domain in full (rest from reference TRBV5-6 and TRBJ1-6): DAGVTQSPTHLIKTRGQQVTLRCSPKSGHDTVSWYQQALGQGPQFIFQYYEEEERQRGNFPDRFSGHQFPNYSSELNVNALLLGDSALYLCASSSSGVRRDSPLHFGNGTRLTVT.

The sample holds a few counts of this clone. The genes are TRBV7-9 and TRBJ1-6, with a weak D call TRBD1 (5 bases). Germline V CDR1 and CDR2: SEHNR, FQNEAQ (reference sequence). With 5 bases removed from V and 0 bases from J, the gap between germline ends came to 11 bases. The CDR3 has 16 amino acids. CDR3 nucleotide sequence: TGTGCCAGCAGCCGCACAGGAATCTCCTATAATTCACCCCTCCACTTT. Translated, it gives CASSRTGISYNSPLHF.

V usage is TRBV28 and J usage is TRBJ1-5; weak D call: TRBD1 (5 bases). The CDR3 contains 16 residues. The V and J ends lost 7 bases and 2 bases respectively, with 18 bases between them. Germline loops: CDR1 MDHEN, CDR2 SYDVKM. The CDR3 spells CASITMGGVGNQPQHF. The CDR3 DNA reads as TGTGCCAGCATCACAATGGGAGGGGTCGGCAATCAGCCCCAGCATTTT.

The chain uses TRBV9 and TRBJ2-2; D is unresolved. V dropped 0 bases and J dropped 7 bases, with 7 bases sitting between them. The CDR3 totals 13 residues. The germline V gene encodes CDR1 SGDLS and CDR2 YYNGEE. The CDR3 DNA reads as TGTGCCAGCAGCGTAGACTTTAGCGGGGAGCTGTTTTTT. This translates into CASSVDFSGELFF.

V gene TRBV28 combines with J gene TRBJ2-7; 7 bases line up with TRBD2. CDR1 and CDR2 from the germline V gene are MDHEN and SYDVKM. With 6 bases clipped from V and 3 bases from J, the junction kept 11 bases outside the gene matches. The CDR3 is 15 residues long. The CDR3: CASSRPGRGNYEQYF. For the CDR3, the DNA is TGTGCCAGCAGCCGTCCGGGGCGGGGGAACTACGAGCAGTACTTC. The full variable domain, in which reference TRBV28 and TRBJ2-7 provide the parts outside the CDR3, is DVKVTQSSRYLVKRTGEKVFLECVQDMDHENMFWYRQDPGLGLRLIYFSYDVKMKEKGDIPEGYSVSREKKERFSLILESASTNQTSMYLCASSRPGRGNYEQYFGPGTRLTVT.

This clone was detected only once. The CDR3 bases are TGTGCCAGCAGCTTGGCATCCCAAGAGACCCAGTACTTC. It translates to CASSLASQETQYF. The chain uses TRBV5-5 and TRBJ2-5; no definite D call. There are 13 residues in the CDR3. Germline CDR1 is SGHKS and CDR2 is YYEKEE (reference sequence). Trimming stripped 0 bases from V and 1 base from J, with 4 bases between. Complete variable domain (other parts from reference TRBV5-5 and TRBJ2-5): DAGVTQSPTHLIKTRGQQVTLRCSPISGHKSVSWYQQVLGQGPQFIFQYYEKEERGRGNFPDRFSARQFPNYSSELNVNALLLGDSALYLCASSLASQETQYFGPGTRLLVL.

The sample holds a few counts of this clone. V is TRBV7-9 and J is TRBJ1-1; the D gene is possibly TRBD1 (6 bases). Germline CDR1 and CDR2: SEHNR and FQNEAQ (reference sequence). The CDR3 contains 15 residues. The germline V and J ends were trimmed by 5 bases and 5 bases, with 18 bases remaining between them. The CDR3 region has the DNA TGTGCCAGCAGCCTTCAGGGGACCAAGAGGACTGAAGCTTTCTTT. The encoded protein is CASSLQGTKRTEAFF.

In this sample, this clone turned up once. The rearrangement uses TRBV5-1 and TRBJ1-1, with 7 bases aligning to TRBD1. This CDR3 is 14 amino acids long. Germline values: CDR1 SGHRS, CDR2 YFSETQ. Losses at the gene ends were 4 bases for V and 4 bases for J; bases not matched to a gene: 7. CDR3 sequence reads: CASSRQGTGTEAFF. Here the CDR3 DNA reads TGCGCCAGCAGCCGACAGGGAACCGGCACTGAAGCTTTCTTT.

This chain uses TRBV7-2 with TRBJ2-3; D is undetermined. Germline CDR1 and CDR2: SGHTA and FQGNSA. This CDR3 spans 14 amino acids. V gave up 3 bases and J gave up 4 bases, with 11 bases separating them. The CDR3 DNA follows: TGTGCCAGCAGCTTCGGTCCCCGCCCAGATACGCAGTATTTT. Its translation is CASSFGPRPDTQYF.

The chain has TRBV5-6 and TRBJ1-4; tentative D call: TRBD1 (5 bases). The CDR3 runs 17 residues. Between the trimmed V and J ends, which lost 2 bases and 6 bases, there was a span of 20 bases. CDR1 and CDR2 from the germline V gene are SGHDT and YYEEEE. The CDR3 is CASSLGGEGGHYEKLFF. The DNA of the CDR3 is TGTGCCAGCAGCTTAGGAGGGGAAGGCGGCCATTATGAAAAACTGTTTTTT.

This chain connects TRBV7-2 to TRBJ2-3; a possible D gene is TRBD1 (5 bases). Trimming pared 4 bases from V and 5 bases from J, leaving 13 bases between. The CDR3 has 14 residues. The germline V gene has CDR1 SGHTA and CDR2 FQGNSA. For the CDR3, the DNA is TGTGCCAGCAGCTCTGCACAGGAACGAGATACGCAGTATTTT. It specifies CASSSAQERDTQYF.

J is TRBJ2-5 and V is TRBV29-1; D possibly corresponds to TRBD2 (5 bases). The length of the CDR3 is 13 residues. CDR1 and CDR2 from the germline V gene are SQVTM and ANQGSEA. Trimming removed 4 bases from V and 4 bases from J, with 13 bases in between. CDR3 coding DNA: TGCAGCGTTGCGCTAGCTCCTCTAGAGACCCAGTACTTC. It codes for CSVALAPLETQYF.

This chain joins TRBV4-1 and TRBJ2-7, with D possibly TRBD1 on 6 matching bases. This CDR3 spans 14 amino acids. The germline V gene encodes CDR1 MGHRA and CDR2 YSYEKL. Trimming removed 5 bases at V and 0 bases at J, with 11 bases between. CDR3 amino acids: CASSFRDNSYEQYF. The DNA for the CDR3 is TGCGCCAGCAGCTTCCGGGACAACTCCTACGAGCAGTACTTC.

The V and J genes are TRBV28 and TRBJ1-1; 7 positions match TRBD1. There are 14 residues in the CDR3. From germline, CDR1 is MDHEN and CDR2 SYDVKM. The V and J ends lost 4 bases and 0 bases, in that order; junction bases with no gene match: 2. The CDR3 loop is CASSSTGLNTEAFF. The CDR3 DNA follows: TGTGCCAGCAGTTCGACAGGGTTGAACACTGAAGCTTTCTTT.

The table lists this clone with a count of one. The chain carries TRBV28 and TRBJ2-2; D call uncertain. The CDR3 totals 15 residues. V was clipped by 6 bases and J by 0 bases, with 11 bases between them. Germline-derived CDR1 and CDR2 are MDHEN and SYDVKM. In nucleotides, the CDR3 is TGTGCCAGCAGCCTCAGTCTGTCGAACACCGGGGAGCTGTTTTTT. Amino acids: CASSLSLSNTGELFF.

This chain's CDR3 is CASSADTGTGELFF. The CDR3 bases are TGTGCCAGCAGCGCGGATACGGGGACCGGGGAGCTGTTTTTT. The V gene is TRBV11-3, the J gene TRBJ2-2, with D possibly TRBD2 on 5 matching bases. Per germline, CDR1 SGHNT and CDR2 YENEEA. There are 14 residues in the CDR3. V was pared by 5 bases and J by 5 bases, with 12 bases between.